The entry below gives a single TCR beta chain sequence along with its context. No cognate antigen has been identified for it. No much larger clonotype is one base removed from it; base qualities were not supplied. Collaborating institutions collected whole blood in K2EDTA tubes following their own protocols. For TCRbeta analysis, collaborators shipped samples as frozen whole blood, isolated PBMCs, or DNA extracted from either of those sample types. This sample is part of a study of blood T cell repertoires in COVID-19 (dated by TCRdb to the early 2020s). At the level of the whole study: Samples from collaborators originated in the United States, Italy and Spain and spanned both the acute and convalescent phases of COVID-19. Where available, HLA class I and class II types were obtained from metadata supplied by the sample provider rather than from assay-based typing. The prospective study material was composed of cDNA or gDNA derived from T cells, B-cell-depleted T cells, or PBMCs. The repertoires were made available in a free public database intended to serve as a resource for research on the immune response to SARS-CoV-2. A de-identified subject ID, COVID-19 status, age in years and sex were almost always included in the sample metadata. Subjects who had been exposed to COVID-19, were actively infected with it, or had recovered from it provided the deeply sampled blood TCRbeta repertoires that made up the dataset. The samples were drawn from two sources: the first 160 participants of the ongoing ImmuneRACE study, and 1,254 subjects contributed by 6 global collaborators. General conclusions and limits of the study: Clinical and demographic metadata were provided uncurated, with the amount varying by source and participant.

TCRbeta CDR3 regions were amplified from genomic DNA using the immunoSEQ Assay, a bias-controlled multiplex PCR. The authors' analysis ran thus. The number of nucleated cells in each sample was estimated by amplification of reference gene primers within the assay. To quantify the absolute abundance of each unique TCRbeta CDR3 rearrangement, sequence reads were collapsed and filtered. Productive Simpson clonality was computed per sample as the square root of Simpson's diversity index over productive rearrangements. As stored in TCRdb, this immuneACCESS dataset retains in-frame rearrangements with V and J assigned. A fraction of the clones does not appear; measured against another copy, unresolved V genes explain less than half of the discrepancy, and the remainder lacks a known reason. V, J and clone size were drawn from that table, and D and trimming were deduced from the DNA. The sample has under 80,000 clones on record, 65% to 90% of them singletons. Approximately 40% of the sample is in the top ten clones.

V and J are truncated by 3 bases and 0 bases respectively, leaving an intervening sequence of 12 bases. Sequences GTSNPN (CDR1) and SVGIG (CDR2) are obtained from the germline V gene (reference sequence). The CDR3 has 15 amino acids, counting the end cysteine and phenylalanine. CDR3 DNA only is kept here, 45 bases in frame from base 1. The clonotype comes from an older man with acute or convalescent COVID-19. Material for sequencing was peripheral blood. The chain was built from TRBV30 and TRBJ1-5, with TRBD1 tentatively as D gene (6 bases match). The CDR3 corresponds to CAWSRDIISNQPQHF. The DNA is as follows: TGTGCCTGGAGCCGGGACATCATTAGCAATCAGCCCCAGCATTTT.